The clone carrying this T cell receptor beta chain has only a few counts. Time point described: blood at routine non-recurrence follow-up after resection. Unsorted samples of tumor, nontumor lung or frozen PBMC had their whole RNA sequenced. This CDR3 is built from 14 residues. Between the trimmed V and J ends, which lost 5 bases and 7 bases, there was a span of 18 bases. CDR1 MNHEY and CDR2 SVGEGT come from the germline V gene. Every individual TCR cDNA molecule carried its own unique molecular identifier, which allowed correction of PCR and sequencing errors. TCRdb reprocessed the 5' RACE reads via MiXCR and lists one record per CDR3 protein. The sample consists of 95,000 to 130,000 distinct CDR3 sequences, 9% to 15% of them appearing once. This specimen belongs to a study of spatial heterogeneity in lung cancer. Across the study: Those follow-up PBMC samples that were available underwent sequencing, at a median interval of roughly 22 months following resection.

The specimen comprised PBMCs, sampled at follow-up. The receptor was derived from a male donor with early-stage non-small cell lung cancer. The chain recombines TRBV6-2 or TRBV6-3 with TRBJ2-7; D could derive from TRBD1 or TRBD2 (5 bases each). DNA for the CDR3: TGTGCCAGCAGTAAAACGACCGGGACCGTAGAGCAGTACTTC. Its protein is CASSKTTGTVEQYF.